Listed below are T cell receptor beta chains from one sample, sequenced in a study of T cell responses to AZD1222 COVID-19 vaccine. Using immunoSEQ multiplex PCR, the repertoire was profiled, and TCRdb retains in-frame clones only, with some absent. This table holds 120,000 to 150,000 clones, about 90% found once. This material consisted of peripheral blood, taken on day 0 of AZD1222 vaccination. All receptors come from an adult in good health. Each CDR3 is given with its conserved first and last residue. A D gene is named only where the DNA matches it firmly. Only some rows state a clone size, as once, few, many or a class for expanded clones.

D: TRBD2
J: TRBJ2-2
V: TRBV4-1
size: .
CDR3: CASSQDPGRRNTGELFF
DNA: TGCGCCAGCAGCCAAGACCCCGGGAGGAGGAACACCGGGGAGCTGTTTTTT

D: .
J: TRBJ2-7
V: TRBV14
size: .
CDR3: CASSRLPSAEYEQYF
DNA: TGTGCCAGCAGTCGGCTGCCTAGCGCCGAGTACGAGCAGTACTTC

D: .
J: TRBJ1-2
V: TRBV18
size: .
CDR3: CASSPPEVANYGYTF
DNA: TGTGCCAGCTCACCACCCGAGGTAGCCAACTATGGCTACACCTTC

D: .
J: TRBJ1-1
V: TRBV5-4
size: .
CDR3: CASSFDTRGTEAFF
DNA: TGTGCCAGCAGCTTTGACACGAGGGGCACTGAAGCTTTCTTT

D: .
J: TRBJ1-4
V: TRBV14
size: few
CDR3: CASSPTGHREKLFF
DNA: TGTGCCAGCAGCCCGACAGGCCACAGGGAAAAACTGTTTTTT

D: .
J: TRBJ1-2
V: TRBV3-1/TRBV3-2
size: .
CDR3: CASSQVEAGPNYGYTF
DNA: TGTGCCAGCAGCCAAGTTGAGGCCGGCCCTAACTATGGCTACACCTTC

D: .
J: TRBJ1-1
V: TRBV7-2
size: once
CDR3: CASSSGDGYTEAFF
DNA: TGTGCCAGCAGCTCCGGGGACGGCTACACTGAAGCTTTCTTT

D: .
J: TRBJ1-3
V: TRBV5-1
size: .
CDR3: CASSLEGGNTIYF
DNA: TGCGCCAGCAGCTTGGAGGGCGGAAACACCATATATTTT

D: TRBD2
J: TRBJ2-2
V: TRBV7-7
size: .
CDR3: CASSRLGAGANTGELFF
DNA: TGTGCCAGCAGCCGACTCGGTGCGGGGGCGAACACCGGGGAGCTGTTTTTT

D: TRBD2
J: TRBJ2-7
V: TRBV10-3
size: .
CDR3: CAIRTGLAGAHEQYF
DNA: TGTGCCATCAGGACGGGACTAGCGGGAGCCCACGAGCAGTACTTC

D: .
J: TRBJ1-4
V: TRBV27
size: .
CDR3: CASSSLRTFTNEKLFF
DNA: TGTGCCAGCAGTTCACTTCGGACGTTTACTAATGAAAAACTGTTTTTT

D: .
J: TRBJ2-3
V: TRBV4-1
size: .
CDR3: CASSVDFTDTQYF
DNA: TGCGCCAGCAGCGTCGACTTCACAGATACGCAGTATTTT

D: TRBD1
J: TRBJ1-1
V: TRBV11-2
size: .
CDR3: CASSRDRGGAFF
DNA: TGTGCCAGCAGCCGTGACAGGGGGGGAGCTTTCTTT

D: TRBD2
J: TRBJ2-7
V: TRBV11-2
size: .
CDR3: CASSLGLAGGIYEQYF
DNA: TGTGCCAGCAGCTTAGGCCTAGCGGGAGGAATCTACGAGCAGTACTTC

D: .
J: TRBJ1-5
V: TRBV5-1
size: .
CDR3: CASSLGDRQPQHF
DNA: TGCGCCAGCAGCTTGGGGGATCGCCAGCCCCAGCATTTT

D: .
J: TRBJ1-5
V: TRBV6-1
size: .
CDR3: CASSEMSGVGQPQHF
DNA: TGTGCCAGCAGTGAAATGTCAGGGGTTGGTCAGCCCCAGCATTTT

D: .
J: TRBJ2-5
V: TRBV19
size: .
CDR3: CASSTGARRQETQYF
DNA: TGTGCCAGTAGTACCGGGGCCCGTAGGCAAGAGACCCAGTACTTC

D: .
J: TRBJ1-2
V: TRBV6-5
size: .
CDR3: CASSYSSLGVYGYTF
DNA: TGTGCCAGCAGTTACTCGTCTTTGGGGGTTTATGGCTACACCTTC

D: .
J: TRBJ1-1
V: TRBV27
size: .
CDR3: CASSYRLNTEAFF
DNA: TGTGCCAGCAGTTACCGATTGAACACTGAAGCTTTCTTT

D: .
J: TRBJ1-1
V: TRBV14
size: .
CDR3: CASSRTSTNTEAFF
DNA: TGTGCCAGCAGCCGGACGTCTACGAACACTGAAGCTTTCTTT

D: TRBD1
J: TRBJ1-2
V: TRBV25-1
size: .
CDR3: CASSEQGVIYGYTF
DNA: TGTGCCAGCAGTGAACAGGGGGTGATATATGGCTACACCTTC

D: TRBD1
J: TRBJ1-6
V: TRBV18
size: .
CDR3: CASSLEQGARSPLHF
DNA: TGTGCCAGCTCACTCGAACAGGGGGCGCGTTCACCCCTCCACTTT

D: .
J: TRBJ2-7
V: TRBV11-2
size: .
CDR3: CASSLARSSASYEQYF
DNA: TGTGCCAGCAGCTTAGCCAGGTCGTCCGCCTCCTACGAGCAGTACTTC

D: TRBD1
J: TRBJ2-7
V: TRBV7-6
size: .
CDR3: CASSLGGTAFEQYF
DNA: TGTGCCAGCAGCTTAGGTGGGACAGCTTTCGAGCAGTACTTC

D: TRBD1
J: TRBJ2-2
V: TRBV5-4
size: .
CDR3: CANRDRNTGELFF
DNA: TGTGCCAACCGGGACAGGAACACCGGGGAGCTGTTTTTT

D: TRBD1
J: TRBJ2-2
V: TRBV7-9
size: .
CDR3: CASSYDRVGTGELFF
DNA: TGTGCCAGCAGCTATGACAGGGTGGGCACCGGGGAGCTGTTTTTT

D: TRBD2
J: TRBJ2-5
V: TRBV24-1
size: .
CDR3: CATSLGGTGSQYF
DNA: TGTGCCACCAGTTTGGGGGGGACCGGTTCCCAGTACTTC

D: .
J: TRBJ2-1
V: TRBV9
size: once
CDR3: CASSVGVEGTYNEQFF
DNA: TGTGCCAGCAGCGTAGGGGTGGAAGGCACCTACAATGAGCAGTTCTTC

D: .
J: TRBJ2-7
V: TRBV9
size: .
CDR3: CASSAGTTEYEQYF
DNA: TGTGCCAGCAGCGCCGGGACCACCGAATACGAGCAGTACTTC

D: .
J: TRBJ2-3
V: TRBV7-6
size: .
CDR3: CASSPESRASANTDTQYF
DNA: TGTGCCAGCAGCCCCGAGAGCAGGGCTAGCGCCAACACAGATACGCAGTATTTT

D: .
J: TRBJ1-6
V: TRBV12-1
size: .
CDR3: CASSFDFRPRGNSPLHF
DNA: TGTGCCAGCAGCTTTGATTTTCGACCTCGCGGGAATTCACCCCTCCACTTT

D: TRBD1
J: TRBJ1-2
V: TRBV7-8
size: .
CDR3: CASSLNPGGDYGYTF
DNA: TGTGCCAGCAGCTTAAACCCAGGGGGGGACTATGGCTACACCTTC

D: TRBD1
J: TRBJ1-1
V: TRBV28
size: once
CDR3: CASSFPRQGAIEAFF
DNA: TGTGCCAGCAGTTTCCCGCGACAGGGGGCGATTGAAGCTTTCTTT

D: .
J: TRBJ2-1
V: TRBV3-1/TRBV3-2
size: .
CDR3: CASSQARGLGEQFF
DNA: TGTGCCAGCAGCCAAGCGAGGGGCCTTGGTGAGCAGTTCTTC

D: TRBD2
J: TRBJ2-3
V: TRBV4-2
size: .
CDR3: CASSQVGSGDTQYF
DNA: TGTGCCAGCAGCCAAGTCGGTAGCGGGGATACGCAGTATTTT

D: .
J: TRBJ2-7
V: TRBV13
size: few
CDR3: CASSPGPSNEQYF
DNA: TGTGCCAGCAGCCCGGGGCCTAGCAACGAGCAGTACTTC